Listed here are 8 T cell receptor beta chains from one sample, sequenced in a study of early T cells in non-severe SARS-CoV-2 infection. In TCRdb, the 5' RACE reads were re-called with MiXCR into one record per CDR3 protein. In the table there are tens of thousands of distinct CDR3 sequences, around 12% of which are singletons. Sample: whole blood, taken at baseline. Receptors originate from an adult who was a healthcare worker with PCR-confirmed SARS-CoV-2 infection or an uninfected control (not recorded which).

This clonotype was found many times. V and J are TRBV14 and TRBJ1-1; the D is unclear. Germline V gene sequence: CDR1 SGHDN, CDR2 FVKESK. The CDR3 consists of 12 residues. V was shortened by 2 bases and J by 1 base, with 2 bases between the two germline ends. The CDR3 sequence: CASSQQNTEAFF. In nucleotides, the CDR3 is TGTGCCAGCAGCCAACAGAACACTGAAGCTTTCTTT.

The gene calls are TRBV6-2 or TRBV6-3 and TRBJ1-5; 7 nucleotides match TRBD1. The CDR3 is 14 amino acids. V was clipped by 9 bases and J by 4 bases; unmatched bases: 9. Germline CDR1 MNHEY, CDR2 SVGEGT. The CDR3 region is CASMTGLINQPQHF. The CDR3 nucleotides read TGTGCCAGTATGACAGGGCTGATTAATCAGCCCCAGCATTTT.

This clonotype was observed a few times. The chain links TRBV27 to TRBJ1-3; TRBD1 agrees at 8 bases. Germline V gives CDR1 MNHEY, CDR2 SMNVEV (reference sequence). Unmatched junction bases numbered 4, after V lost 6 bases and J lost 0 bases. The CDR3 runs to 15 residues. The CDR3 nucleotides read TGTGCCAGCAGCTTCACAGGGGGCTCTGGAAACACCATATATTTT. It encodes CASSFTGGSGNTIYF.

The chain recombines TRBV20-1 with TRBJ2-7; no reliable D call. Germline V gene data show CDR1 as DFQATT and CDR2 as SNEGSKA (reference sequence). The V and J ends lost 5 bases and 1 base respectively, with 15 bases between them. This CDR3 is 14 amino acids long. CDR3 residues: CSAGAPTSSYEQYF. The CDR3 nucleotides are TGCAGTGCTGGTGCGCCTACAAGTTCCTACGAGCAGTACTTC.

The V call is TRBV20-1, the J call TRBJ1-1, with unresolved D. This CDR3 spans 13 amino acids. Germline values: CDR1 DFQATT, CDR2 SNEGSKA (reference sequence). V gave up 2 bases and J gave up 0 bases, with 7 bases separating them. CDR3 in amino acids: CSARKELNTEAFF. In DNA, the CDR3 is TGCAGTGCTAGAAAGGAGCTGAACACTGAAGCTTTCTTT.

This clonotype was seen ten or more times. The gene calls are TRBV6-2 or TRBV6-3 and TRBJ1-3; D gene ambiguous. Trimming removed 6 bases from V and 0 bases from J, with 9 bases in between. CDR3 length: 14 residues. Germline CDR1 reads MNHEY; CDR2 reads SVGEGT. Here the CDR3 reads CASSAGHSGNTIYF. The DNA for the CDR3 is TGTGCCAGCAGCGCGGGCCACTCTGGAAACACCATATATTTT.

The V gene is TRBV29-1, the J gene TRBJ1-1; no reliable D call. V was trimmed by 4 bases and J by 3 bases, leaving 6 bases between them. Germline V lookup: CDR1 SQVTM, CDR2 ANQGSEA. There are 11 residues in the CDR3. The CDR3 loop is CSVGWDTEAFF. CDR3 coding DNA: TGCAGCGTTGGTTGGGACACTGAAGCTTTCTTT. The full variable domain, completed using reference TRBV29-1 and TRBJ1-1, is SAVISQKPSRDICQRGTSLTIQCQVDSQVTMMFWYRQQPGQSLTLIATANQGSEATYESGFVIDKFPISRPNLTFSTLTVSNMSPEDSSIYLCSVGWDTEAFFGQGTRLTVV.

This clonotype has only a few counts. The chain combines TRBV12-3 or TRBV12-4 with TRBJ1-6; D may be TRBD1 (6 bases). This CDR3 region has 15 residues. Trimming cost V 6 bases and J 8 bases, with 17 bases left between them. DNA for the CDR3: TGTGCCAGCAGAGGACAACAGGGAACTTATTCACCCCTCCACTTT. Protein: CASRGQQGTYSPLHF.